Shown below are 25 T cell receptor beta chains from a single sample sequenced in a study of monozygotic twins with inflammatory bowel disease. TCRdb reprocessed the 5' RACE reads and keeps a single row for each CDR3 protein, giving no DNA. The sample totals over 150,000 distinct CDR3 sequences; its top ten clones hold approximately 3%. Sequenced material: blood. The receptors originated from a human donor with ulcerative colitis or Crohn's disease, or a healthy co-twin of an affected twin (not recorded which).

This sequence joins TRBV20-1 and TRBJ1-5; no DNA is available, so the TRBD1 call from TCRdb remains unchecked. The CDR3 sequence is 13 residues long. Germline V gene data show CDR1 as DFQATT and CDR2 as SNEGSKA (reference sequence). CDR3 in amino acids: CSADRGGNQPQHF.

The rearrangement joins TRBV5-1 to TRBJ1-4; TCRdb indicates TRBD1, and absent DNA this call remains unverified. The CDR3 covers 14 residues. Looked up from germline, CDR1 is SGHRS and CDR2 is YFSETQ. CDR3 loop: CASRNLQGNEKLFF.

V is TRBV7-9 and J is TRBJ2-7; the TCRdb call, TRBD2, lacks DNA for checking. CDR1 and CDR2 (germline): SEHNR, FQNEAQ (reference sequence). This CDR3 contains 14 residues. This chain's CDR3 is CANSKTSSPYEQYF. Full variable domain (outside the CDR3, taken from reference TRBV7-9 and TRBJ2-7): DTGVSQNPRHKITKRGQNVTFRCDPISEHNRLYWYRQTLGQGPEFLTYFQNEAQLEKSRLLSDRFSAERPKGSFSTLEIQRTEQGDSAMYLCANSKTSSPYEQYFGPGTRLTVT.

The chain joins TRBV12-3 or TRBV12-4 to TRBJ1-5; TCRdb lists TRBD1, though no DNA is available to test this call. This CDR3 region has 15 residues. CDR3 in amino acids: CASSIQGYHNQPQHF.

The chain employs TRBV7-9 and TRBJ2-1; TCRdb indicates TRBD1, and absent DNA this call remains unverified. The CDR3 sequence is 15 residues long. In germline, CDR1 is SEHNR, CDR2 FQNEAQ (reference sequence). The CDR3 protein is CASSQGSSSYNEQFF.

The CDR3 loop reads CSARYRVTGELFF. The chain employs TRBV20-1 and TRBJ2-2; the TCRdb call, TRBD1, lacks DNA for checking. Looked up from germline, CDR1 is DFQATT and CDR2 is SNEGSKA (reference sequence). The CDR3 spans 13 residues.

V usage is TRBV5-1 and J usage is TRBJ2-2; TCRdb lists TRBD2, though no DNA is available to test this call. Germline V gene sequence: CDR1 SGHRS, CDR2 YFSETQ. The CDR3 length is 16 residues. The CDR3: CASATGTNMNTGELFF.

J is TRBJ2-4 and V is TRBV30; TCRdb gives TRBD1 as the D gene, but with no DNA this cannot be confirmed. The CDR3 sequence is 13 residues long. Germline-derived CDR1 and CDR2 are GTSNPN and SVGIG (reference sequence). CDR3: CAWSVGGENIQYF.

The J gene is TRBJ1-2, the V gene TRBV5-1; TCRdb names TRBD1, which stays unverified in the absence of DNA. The germline V gene encodes CDR1 SGHRS and CDR2 YFSETQ. The CDR3 covers 15 residues. CDR3 loop: CASSSRGQGADGYTF.

The chain recombines TRBV6-5 with TRBJ2-1; TCRdb returns TRBD2, unconfirmable since there is no DNA. Per the germline V gene, CDR1 is MNHEY and CDR2 is SVGAGI. This CDR3 is built from 18 residues. CDR3 sequence: CASSFVGTSGTLLNEQFF.

V is TRBV28 and J is TRBJ1-4; absent DNA, TCRdb's TRBD1 call cannot be checked. Germline loops: CDR1 MDHEN, CDR2 SYDVKM. This CDR3 contains 14 residues. CDR3 sequence: CASSLLGANEKLFF. The variable domain in full, completed from reference TRBV28 and TRBJ1-4, reads DVKVTQSSRYLVKRTGEKVFLECVQDMDHENMFWYRQDPGLGLRLIYFSYDVKMKEKGDIPEGYSVSREKKERFSLILESASTNQTSMYLCASSLLGANEKLFFGSGTQLSVL.

V usage is TRBV29-1 and J usage is TRBJ1-1. In germline, CDR1 is SQVTM, CDR2 ANQGSEA. The CDR3 sequence is 12 residues long. The CDR3 spells CSVERSNTEAFF.

This chain joins TRBV6-1 and TRBJ1-1. The CDR3 totals 12 residues. Germline CDR1 and CDR2: MNHNS and SASEGT. The CDR3 reads CASEKGSTEAFF.

The chain carries TRBV10-3 and TRBJ2-2. Germline assignment: CDR1 ENHRY and CDR2 SYGVKD. This CDR3 has 14 amino acids. This CDR3 reads CAISESADTGELFF.

CDR3 protein: CAIKGLAGSYEQYF. The chain employs TRBV10-3 and TRBJ2-7; TCRdb gives TRBD2 as the D gene, but with no DNA this cannot be confirmed. This CDR3 spans 14 amino acids. The germline V gene encodes CDR1 ENHRY and CDR2 SYGVKD.

This sequence joins TRBV5-6 and TRBJ1-5; TCRdb selects TRBD1, and the lack of DNA leaves this call unchecked. Germline values: CDR1 SGHDT, CDR2 YYEEEE. The CDR3 contains 15 residues. CDR3 in amino acids: CASSLRGGIDQPQHF. Variable domain in full (rest from reference TRBV5-6 and TRBJ1-5): DAGVTQSPTHLIKTRGQQVTLRCSPKSGHDTVSWYQQALGQGPQFIFQYYEEEERQRGNFPDRFSGHQFPNYSSELNVNALLLGDSALYLCASSLRGGIDQPQHFGDGTRLSIL.

This chain joins TRBV24-1 and TRBJ1-1; lacking DNA, the TRBD1 call made by TCRdb goes unchecked. The CDR3 length is 15 residues. Germline values: CDR1 KGHDR, CDR2 SFDVKD. This chain's CDR3 is CATSRAIRANTEAFF.

The chain couples TRBV7-7 to TRBJ2-5; TCRdb indicates TRBD1, and absent DNA this call remains unverified. Germline assignment: CDR1 SSHAT and CDR2 FNYEAQ (reference sequence). CDR3 length: 14 amino acids. The chain's CDR3 is CASSLGTGKETQYF.

The J gene is TRBJ2-7, the V gene TRBV13; the TRBD1 assignment by TCRdb is unverifiable without DNA. Germline CDR1 reads PRHDT; CDR2 reads FYEKMQ (reference sequence). This CDR3 is built from 14 residues. Here the CDR3 reads CASTIQGVTYEQYF.

The rearrangement links TRBV7-9 to TRBJ2-3; TCRdb names TRBD2, which stays unverified in the absence of DNA. The length of the CDR3 is 14 residues. Germline V lookup: CDR1 SEHNR, CDR2 FQNEAQ (reference sequence). This CDR3 is CASSAVGGADTQYF. The whole variable domain, remainder taken from reference TRBV7-9 and TRBJ2-3, is DTGVSQNPRHKITKRGQNVTFRCDPISEHNRLYWYRQTLGQGPEFLTYFQNEAQLEKSRLLSDRFSAERPKGSFSTLEIQRTEQGDSAMYLCASSAVGGADTQYFGPGTRLTVL.

The V and J genes are TRBV5-1 and TRBJ1-6; TCRdb's assignment of TRBD1 cannot be checked, as there is no DNA. CDR3 length: 16 amino acids. In germline, CDR1 is SGHRS, CDR2 YFSETQ. The CDR3 is CASSFTRDRNLSPLHF.

The chain links TRBV28 to TRBJ2-5; TCRdb calls TRBD1, which cannot be checked without DNA. The CDR3 has 15 amino acids. Germline loops: CDR1 MDHEN, CDR2 SYDVKM. Here the CDR3 reads CASSEQQGFRETQYF.

V is TRBV6-6 and J is TRBJ2-2. Germline V gene lookup returns CDR1 MNHNY and CDR2 SVGAGI (reference sequence). There are 14 residues in the CDR3. CDR3 amino acids: CASSSVRGTGELFF.

J is TRBJ2-1 and V is TRBV6-1; TCRdb picks TRBD2, but there is no DNA to check that call. Germline-derived CDR1 and CDR2 are MNHNS and SASEGT. The CDR3 runs 17 residues. The CDR3 reads CASRPKRIAGHHNEQFF.

The chain employs TRBV15 and TRBJ2-1; TCRdb proposes TRBD1, but this gene call is untestable without DNA. This CDR3 region has 15 residues. Germline lookup yields CDR1 LNHNV and CDR2 YYDKDF (reference sequence). This CDR3 is CATSRVAGGGDEQFF.